These 24 T cell receptor beta chains share one sample of origin, sequenced in a study of cytomegalovirus exposure and HLA in healthy donors. Amplification used 60 Vbeta primers and 13 Jbeta primers. Measured with immunoSEQ multiplex PCR; TCRdb has only the in-frame clones, and not every one. This table has about 130,000 clones, roughly a tenth appearing once. The sequenced sample was PBMCs. These receptors all stem from a woman between 18 and 29 years old in good health and CMV-seropositive.

This clone was detected many times. The chain joins TRBV27 to TRBJ2-1; 9 bases are shared with TRBD2. Germline V gene data show CDR1 as MNHEY and CDR2 as SMNVEV (reference sequence). V shed 3 bases, J shed 6 bases, and the junction held 9 bases outside the gene matches. CDR3 length equals 16 residues. CDR3 coding DNA: TGTGCCAGCAGTTTTTCCGGTAGCGGGAGTTTCAATGAGCAGTTCTTC. It specifies CASSFSGSGSFNEQFF.

V and J are TRBV5-1 and TRBJ1-1, with TRBD1 identical over 9 bases. The ends lost 2 bases at V and 5 bases at J; junction bases unmatched: 10. Germline V gene lookup returns CDR1 SGHRS and CDR2 YFSETQ. This CDR3 is built from 16 residues. DNA for the CDR3: TGCGCCAGCAGCTTAGCGGGACAGGGCTCGGCTACTGAAGCTTTCTTT. Translated: CASSLAGQGSATEAFF.

The V gene is TRBV13, the J gene TRBJ2-7, with a weak D call TRBD1 (5 bases). Germline V gene lookup returns CDR1 PRHDT and CDR2 FYEKMQ (reference sequence). Trimming took off 2 bases at V and 5 bases at J, with 16 bases between the two ends. The CDR3 loop spans 15 amino acids. CDR3 region: CASSLRQLPLDEQYF. The CDR3 DNA reads TGTGCCAGCAGCTTACGACAGCTACCCCTAGACGAGCAGTACTTC.

This clone was seen only a few times. The J gene is TRBJ2-3, the V gene TRBV30, with 14 nucleotides matching TRBD2. V trimming: 5 bases; J trimming: 1 base; junction bases outside the gene matches: 5. CDR1 is GTSNPN and CDR2 is SVGIG in the germline V gene (reference sequence). The CDR3 totals 16 residues. In DNA, the CDR3 is TGTGCCTGGCAGGGACTAGCGGGAGCCGGCACAGATACGCAGTATTTT. Translation gives CAWQGLAGAGTDTQYF.

In this sample, this clone turned up a few times. The chain couples TRBV30 to TRBJ2-3; 7 bases align to TRBD1. The J segment lost 2 bases and the V segment lost 2 bases, leaving 10 bases of the junction unmatched. The CDR3 is 16 amino acids. The germline CDR1 and CDR2 sequences are GTSNPN and SVGIG (reference sequence). DNA for the CDR3: TGTGCCTGGAGTCCTAGACAGGGACCGTTCACAGATACGCAGTATTTT. This codes for CAWSPRQGPFTDTQYF.

This clone was seen only a few times. The rearrangement links TRBV12-5 to TRBJ2-4; 7 nucleotides match TRBD2. The junction had 2 bases not matched to a gene; V was cut back by 0 bases and J by 0 bases. This CDR3 has 16 amino acids. CDR1 is LGHNT and CDR2 is FRNRAP in the germline V gene. The CDR3 sequence is CASGLVLAGAKNIQYF. CDR3 nucleotides: TGTGCTAGTGGTTTGGTCTTAGCGGGAGCCAAAAACATTCAGTACTTC.

This clone was picked up a small number of times. The chain joins TRBV5-1 to TRBJ2-3, with a tentative D call TRBD1 (6 bases). The CDR3 spans 15 residues. Looked up from germline, CDR1 is SGHRS and CDR2 is YFSETQ. With 0 bases removed from V and 3 bases from J, the gap between germline ends came to 11 bases. CDR3: CASSLAGRGTDTQYF. CDR3 nucleotides: TGCGCCAGCAGCTTGGCCGGCAGGGGTACAGATACGCAGTATTTT.

The chain combines TRBV7-2 with TRBJ2-5, with D perhaps TRBD2 (7 bases). Germline CDR1 reads SGHTA; CDR2 reads FQGNSA. V dropped 1 base and J dropped 10 bases, with 19 bases sitting between them. The CDR3 contains 15 residues. The CDR3 sequence is CASSLGPGAGVIQYF. The CDR3 coding sequence is TGTGCCAGCAGCTTAGGTCCAGGGGCGGGGGTGATCCAGTACTTC.

The table lists this clone with a few counts. This chain connects TRBV28 to TRBJ1-2; 8 positions agree with TRBD1. The CDR3 runs 14 residues. CDR1 MDHEN and CDR2 SYDVKM come from the germline V gene. Losses at the gene ends were 6 bases for V and 3 bases for J; bases not matched to a gene: 6. CDR3: CASRLQGVYYGYTF. CDR3 DNA: TGTGCCAGCAGGTTACAGGGGGTTTACTATGGCTACACCTTC.

The rearrangement links TRBV7-6 to TRBJ1-1; no firm D call. Trimming took 2 bases from V and 0 from J, leaving 10 bases between them. The CDR3 runs 15 residues. Germline CDR1 and CDR2: SGHVS and FNYEAQ. Written as DNA, the CDR3 is TGTGCCAGCAGCTTACAGGCCCACATGAACACTGAAGCTTTCTTT. It codes for CASSLQAHMNTEAFF.

The gene calls are TRBV5-8 and TRBJ2-5, with TRBD2 matching over 10 bases. V was pared by 3 bases and J by 1 base, with 3 bases of the junction left unmatched. Germline assignment: CDR1 SGHTS and CDR2 YDEGEE. CDR3 length equals 15 residues. The CDR3 loop is CASSSGLAVQETQYF. CDR3 DNA sequence: TGTGCCAGCAGCTCCGGACTAGCGGTCCAAGAGACCCAGTACTTC.

This clone appeared a few times. The CDR3 nucleotides are TGTGCCAGCACCCCGGGGGGGGGCTACACCTTC. It codes for CASTPGGGYTF. The chain uses TRBV2 and TRBJ1-2; D might be TRBD1 (5 bases). The CDR3 spans 11 residues. V was shortened by 7 bases and J by 8 bases, with 11 bases between the two germline ends. Germline assignment: CDR1 SNHLY and CDR2 FYNNEI.

This clone was detected only a few times. Written as DNA, the CDR3 is TGTGCCAGTAGTACGTGGGGGGGGGTGGCTTTCTTT. It codes for CASSTWGGVAFF. This chain connects TRBV19 to TRBJ1-1; tentative D call: TRBD1 (5 bases). CDR1 and CDR2 from the germline V gene are LNHDA and SQIVND (reference sequence). V was clipped by 4 bases and J by 11 bases, with 14 bases between them. The CDR3 extends over 12 amino acids. Supplemented by reference TRBV19 and TRBJ1-1, the full variable domain reads DGGITQSPKYLFRKEGQNVTLSCEQNLNHDAMYWYRQDPGQGLRLIYYSQIVNDFQKGDIAEGYSVSREKKESFPLTVTSAQKNPTAFYLCASSTWGGVAFFGQGTRLTVV.

This clone was found a few times. V gene TRBV19 combines with J gene TRBJ2-5; 13 bases map to TRBD2. Germline V lookup: CDR1 LNHDA, CDR2 SQIVND (reference sequence). V gave up 2 bases and J gave up 12 bases; unmatched junction bases: 6. This CDR3 comprises 14 residues. The CDR3 DNA sequence: TGTGCCAGTAGTATACGACTAGCGGGAGGAGGGAAGTACTTC. Protein sequence: CASSIRLAGGGKYF.

This clone was found a few times. J is TRBJ1-5 and V is TRBV19; the D is unclear. Trimming took 7 bases from V and 3 from J, leaving 19 bases between them. CDR1 and CDR2 (germline): LNHDA, SQIVND (reference sequence). The CDR3 consists of 16 residues. The CDR3 spells CASTSDARLANQPQHF. The CDR3 coding sequence is TGTGCCAGTACCTCCGACGCGCGACTAGCCAATCAGCCCCAGCATTTT.

The rearrangement links TRBV2 to TRBJ2-5, with D unclear. The DNA end is more similar to TRBJ2-7, so the J call may be wrong. Looked up from germline, CDR1 is SNHLY and CDR2 is FYNNEI. There are 13 residues in the CDR3. The CDR3 region has the DNA TGTGCCAGCAGTGAGTATACTACCTACGAGCAGTACTTC. Its protein is CASSEYTTYEQYF.

The chain has TRBV6-5 and TRBJ2-7; D perhaps matches TRBD2 (5 bases). Trimming took 0 bases from V and 5 from J, leaving 17 bases between them. CDR1 and CDR2 from the germline V gene are MNHEY and SVGAGI. CDR3 length: 16 residues. The CDR3 loop is CASSYSPTRAGDEQYF. Here the CDR3 DNA reads TGTGCCAGCAGTTACTCCCCCACTAGGGCTGGCGACGAGCAGTACTTC.

Turning to this clone: The junction differs from germline at one of its ends, possibly a read error. The sample has other DNA sequences that encode this CDR3 too. The chain couples TRBV10-3 to TRBJ1-1, with 7 positions matching TRBD1. Per germline, CDR1 ENHRY and CDR2 SYGVKD. This CDR3 has 14 amino acids. The CDR3 region has the DNA TGTGCCATCAGTGAGGGACAGGCGAACACTGAAGCCTTCTTT. This gives the protein CAISEGQANTEAFF.

This rearrangement joins TRBV27 to TRBJ1-1; TRBD1 matches 8 bases. The CDR3 runs to 11 residues. With 8 bases clipped from V and 10 bases from J, the junction kept 6 bases outside the gene matches. Germline V gene data show CDR1 as MNHEY and CDR2 as SMNVEV (reference sequence). CDR3 DNA: TGTGCCAGCTTGGGGCAGGGGGCAGCTTTCTTT. The encoded protein is CASLGQGAAFF.

Only a few counts were recorded for this clone. A read error may account for a junction end that differs from germline. The chain links TRBV4-1 to TRBJ2-2; 12 nucleotides match TRBD2. Germline CDR1 MGHRA, CDR2 YSYEKL. The CDR3 has 16 amino acids. CDR3: CANSQLLAGGTGELFF. The DNA for the CDR3 is TGCGCCAACAGCCAATTACTAGCGGGAGGAACCGGGGAGCTGTTTTTT.

V usage is TRBV6-5 and J usage is TRBJ1-1; D remains ambiguous. Trimming took off 4 bases at V and 1 base at J, with 10 bases between the two ends. This CDR3 region has 14 residues. Per the germline V gene, CDR1 is MNHEY and CDR2 is SVGAGI. The CDR3 sequence is CASSSWAQNTEAFF. For the CDR3, the DNA is TGTGCCAGCAGTTCCTGGGCTCAGAACACTGAAGCTTTCTTT.

The gene calls are TRBV19 and TRBJ1-6; D is unclear. The CDR3 is made up of 15 amino acids. V lost 3 bases, J lost 0 bases, and 6 bases lay in between. Germline lookup yields CDR1 LNHDA and CDR2 SQIVND (reference sequence). CDR3 bases: TGTGCCAGTAGTATGAGAATCTCCTATAATTCACCCCTCCACTTT. Amino acids: CASSMRISYNSPLHF.

The chain has TRBV2 and TRBJ2-3; no firm D call. V lost 7 bases, J lost 2 bases, and 10 bases lay in between. The V gene's germline CDR1 is SNHLY and CDR2 FYNNEI. The CDR3 is 13 amino acids. In DNA, the CDR3 is TGTGCCAGCATGGCAGAACCCACAGATACGCAGTATTTT. Translated, it gives CASMAEPTDTQYF.

In its sample, this clone was seen a few times. This chain links TRBV7-8 with TRBJ2-1; D might be TRBD2 (5 bases). The germline gives CDR1 SGHVS, CDR2 FQNEAQ. The CDR3 loop spans 13 amino acids. Trimming cost V 7 bases and J 9 bases, with 16 bases left between them. The CDR3 reads CASTSIPGTEQFF. The CDR3 DNA reads as TGTGCCAGCACCTCTATCCCGGGAACTGAGCAGTTCTTC.